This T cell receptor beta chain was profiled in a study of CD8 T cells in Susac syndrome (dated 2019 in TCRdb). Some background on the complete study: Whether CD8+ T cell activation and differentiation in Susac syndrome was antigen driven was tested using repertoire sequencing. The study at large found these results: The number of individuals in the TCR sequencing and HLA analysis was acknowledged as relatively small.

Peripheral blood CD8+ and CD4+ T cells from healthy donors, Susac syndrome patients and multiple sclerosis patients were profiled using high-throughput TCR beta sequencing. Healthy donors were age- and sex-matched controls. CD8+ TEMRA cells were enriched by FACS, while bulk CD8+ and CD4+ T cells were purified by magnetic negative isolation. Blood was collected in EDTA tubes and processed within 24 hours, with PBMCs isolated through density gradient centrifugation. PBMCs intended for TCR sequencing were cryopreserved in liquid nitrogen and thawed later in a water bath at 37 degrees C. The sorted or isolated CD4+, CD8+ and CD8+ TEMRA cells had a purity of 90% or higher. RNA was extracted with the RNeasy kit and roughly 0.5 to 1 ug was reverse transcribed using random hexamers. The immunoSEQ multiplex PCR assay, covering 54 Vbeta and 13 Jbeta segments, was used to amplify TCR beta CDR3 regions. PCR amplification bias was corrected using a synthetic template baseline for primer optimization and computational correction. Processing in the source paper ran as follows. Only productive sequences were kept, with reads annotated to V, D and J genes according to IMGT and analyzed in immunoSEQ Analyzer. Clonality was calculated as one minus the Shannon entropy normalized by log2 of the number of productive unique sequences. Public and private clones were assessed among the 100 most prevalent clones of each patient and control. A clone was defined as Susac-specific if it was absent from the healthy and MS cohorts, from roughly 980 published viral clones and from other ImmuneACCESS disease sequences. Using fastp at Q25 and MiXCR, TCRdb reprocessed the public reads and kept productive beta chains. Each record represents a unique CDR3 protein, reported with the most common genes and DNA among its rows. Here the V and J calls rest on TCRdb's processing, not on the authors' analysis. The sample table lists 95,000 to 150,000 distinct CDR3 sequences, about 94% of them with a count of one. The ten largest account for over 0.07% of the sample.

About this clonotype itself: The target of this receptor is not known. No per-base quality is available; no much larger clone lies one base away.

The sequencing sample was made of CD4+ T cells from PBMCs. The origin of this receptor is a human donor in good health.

The CDR3 protein is CASSFDRGRYGYTF. The nucleotide sequence reads as follows: TGTGCCAGCAGTTTCGACAGGGGGCGCTATGGCTACACCTTC. This receptor chain uses TRBV6-1 and TRBJ1-2, and TRBD1 aligns with 10 junction nucleotides. From the cysteine up to the phenylalanine, the CDR3 has a length of 14 residues. Only the CDR3 region is kept as DNA, spanning 42 bases read in frame from base 1. CDR1 and CDR2 were assigned from the germline V gene as MNHNS and SASEGT. V lost 5 bases and J lost 4 bases, and the count of bases not matched to a germline gene is 4.